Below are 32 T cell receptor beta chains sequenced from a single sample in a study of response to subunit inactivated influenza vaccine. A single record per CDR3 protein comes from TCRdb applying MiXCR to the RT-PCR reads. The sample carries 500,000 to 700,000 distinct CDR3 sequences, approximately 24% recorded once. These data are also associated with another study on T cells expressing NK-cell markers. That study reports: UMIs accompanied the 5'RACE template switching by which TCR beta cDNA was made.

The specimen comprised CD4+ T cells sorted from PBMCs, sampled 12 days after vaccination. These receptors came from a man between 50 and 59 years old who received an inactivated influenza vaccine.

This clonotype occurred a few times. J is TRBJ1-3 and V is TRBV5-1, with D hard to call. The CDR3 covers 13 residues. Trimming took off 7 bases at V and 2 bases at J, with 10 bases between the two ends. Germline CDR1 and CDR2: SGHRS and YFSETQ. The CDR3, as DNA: TGCGCCAGCTCAAGAGAGCCTGGAAACACCATATATTTT. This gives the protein CASSREPGNTIYF.

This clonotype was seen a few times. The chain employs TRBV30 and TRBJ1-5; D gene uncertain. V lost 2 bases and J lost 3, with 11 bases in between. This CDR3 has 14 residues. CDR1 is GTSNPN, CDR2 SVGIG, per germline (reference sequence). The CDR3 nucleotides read TGTGCCTGGAGTACCGGACGGCCCAATCAGCCCCAGCATTTT. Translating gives CAWSTGRPNQPQHF.

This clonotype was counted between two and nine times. CDR3 amino acids: CASSQNHAGGPGETQYF. The CDR3 DNA reads TGTGCCAGCAGCCAAAACCACGCGGGGGGGCCAGGAGAGACCCAGTACTTC. The chain uses TRBV4-2 and TRBJ2-5; 9 bases agree with TRBD2. The CDR3 covers 17 residues. The trim removed 2 bases at V and 4 bases at J, leaving 11 bases unmatched. Germline V gene data show CDR1 as LGHNA and CDR2 as YNFKEQ.

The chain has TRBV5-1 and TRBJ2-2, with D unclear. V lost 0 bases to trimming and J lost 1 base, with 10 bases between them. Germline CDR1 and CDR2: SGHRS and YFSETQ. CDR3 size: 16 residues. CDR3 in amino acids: CASSLEATVNTGELFF. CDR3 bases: TGCGCCAGCAGCTTGGAAGCGACGGTGAACACCGGGGAGCTGTTTTTT.

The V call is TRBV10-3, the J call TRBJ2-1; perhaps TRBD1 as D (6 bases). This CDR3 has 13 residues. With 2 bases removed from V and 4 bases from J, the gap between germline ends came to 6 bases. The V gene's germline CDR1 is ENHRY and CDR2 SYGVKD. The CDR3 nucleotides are TGTGCCATCAGTGAGACAGGGTACAATGAGCAGTTCTTC. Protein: CAISETGYNEQFF.

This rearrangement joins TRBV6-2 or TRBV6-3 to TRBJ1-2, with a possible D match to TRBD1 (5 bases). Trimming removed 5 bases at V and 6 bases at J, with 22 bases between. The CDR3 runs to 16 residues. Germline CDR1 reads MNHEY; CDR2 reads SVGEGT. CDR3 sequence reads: CASSHRDWRSIHGYTF. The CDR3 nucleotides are TGTGCCAGCAGTCACCGGGACTGGCGAAGTATACATGGCTACACCTTC.

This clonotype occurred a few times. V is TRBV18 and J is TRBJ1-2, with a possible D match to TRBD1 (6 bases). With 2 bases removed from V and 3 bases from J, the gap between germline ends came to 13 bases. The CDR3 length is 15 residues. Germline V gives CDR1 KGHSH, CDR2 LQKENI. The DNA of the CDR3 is TGTGCCAGCTCACCAACCAGGGACACCGACTATGGCTACACCTTC. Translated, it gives CASSPTRDTDYGYTF.

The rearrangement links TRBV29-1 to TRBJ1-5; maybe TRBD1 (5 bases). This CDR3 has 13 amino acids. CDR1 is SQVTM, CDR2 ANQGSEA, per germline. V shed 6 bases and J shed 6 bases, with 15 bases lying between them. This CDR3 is CSVLQGRGQPQHF. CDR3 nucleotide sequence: TGCAGCGTACTCCAGGGAAGGGGTCAGCCCCAGCATTTT.

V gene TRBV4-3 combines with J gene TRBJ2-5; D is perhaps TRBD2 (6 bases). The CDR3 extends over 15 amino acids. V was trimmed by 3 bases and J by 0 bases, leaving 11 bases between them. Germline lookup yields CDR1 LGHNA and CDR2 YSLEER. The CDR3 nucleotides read TGCGCCAGCAGCCATGGGGGAGGCTACCAAGAGACCCAGTACTTC. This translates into CASSHGGGYQETQYF.

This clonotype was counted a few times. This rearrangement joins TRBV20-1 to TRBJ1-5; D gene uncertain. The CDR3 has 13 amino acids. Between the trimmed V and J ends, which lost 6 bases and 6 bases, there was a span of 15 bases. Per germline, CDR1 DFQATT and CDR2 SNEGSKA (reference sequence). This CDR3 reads CSAKGSGSQPQHF. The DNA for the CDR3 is TGCAGTGCCAAAGGGAGTGGGAGTCAGCCCCAGCATTTT.

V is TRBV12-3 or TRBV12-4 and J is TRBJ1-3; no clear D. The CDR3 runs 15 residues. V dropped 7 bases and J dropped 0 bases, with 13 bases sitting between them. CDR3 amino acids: CASTVGPSSGNTIYF. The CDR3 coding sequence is TGTGCCAGCACCGTGGGCCCGAGCTCTGGAAACACCATATATTTT.

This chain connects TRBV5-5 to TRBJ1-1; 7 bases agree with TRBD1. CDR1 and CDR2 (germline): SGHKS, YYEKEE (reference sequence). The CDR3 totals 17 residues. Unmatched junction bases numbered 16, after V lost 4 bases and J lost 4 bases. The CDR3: CASSPRQGMVLGTEAFF. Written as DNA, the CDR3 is TGTGCCAGCAGCCCCCGACAGGGAATGGTGTTGGGCACTGAAGCTTTCTTT.

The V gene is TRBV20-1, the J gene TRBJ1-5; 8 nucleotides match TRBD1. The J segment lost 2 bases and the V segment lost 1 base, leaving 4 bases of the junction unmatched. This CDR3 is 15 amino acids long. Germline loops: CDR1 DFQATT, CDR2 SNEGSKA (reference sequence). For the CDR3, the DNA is TGCAGTGCTAGAGGCTCGACAGGGGGCAATCAGCCCCAGCATTTT. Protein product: CSARGSTGGNQPQHF.

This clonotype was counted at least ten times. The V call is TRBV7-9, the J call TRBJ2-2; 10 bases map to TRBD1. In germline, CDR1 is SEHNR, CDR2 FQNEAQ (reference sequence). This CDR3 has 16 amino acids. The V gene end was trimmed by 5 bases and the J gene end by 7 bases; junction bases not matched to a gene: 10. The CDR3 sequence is CASSATDRGRSGELFF. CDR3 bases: TGTGCCAGCAGCGCCACCGACAGGGGGCGTAGCGGGGAGCTGTTTTTT.

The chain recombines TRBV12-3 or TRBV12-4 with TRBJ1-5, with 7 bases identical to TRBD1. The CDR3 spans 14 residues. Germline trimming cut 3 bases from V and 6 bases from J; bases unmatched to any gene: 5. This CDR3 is CASSFTGAVQPQHF. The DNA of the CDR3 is TGTGCCAGCAGTTTCACAGGGGCGGTTCAGCCCCAGCATTTT.

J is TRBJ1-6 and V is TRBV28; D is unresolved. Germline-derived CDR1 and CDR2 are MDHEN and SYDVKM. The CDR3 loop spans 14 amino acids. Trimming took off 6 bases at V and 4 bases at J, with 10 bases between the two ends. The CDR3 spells CASRRLSYNSPLHF. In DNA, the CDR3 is TGTGCCAGCAGGCGCCTTTCATATAATTCACCCCTCCACTTT.

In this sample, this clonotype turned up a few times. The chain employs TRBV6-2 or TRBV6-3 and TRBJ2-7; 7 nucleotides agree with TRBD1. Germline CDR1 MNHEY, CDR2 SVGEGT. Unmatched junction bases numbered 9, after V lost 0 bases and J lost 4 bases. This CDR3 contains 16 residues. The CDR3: CASSYSGQNLPYEQYF. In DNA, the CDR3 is TGTGCCAGCAGTTACTCGGGACAGAACTTGCCTTACGAGCAGTACTTC.

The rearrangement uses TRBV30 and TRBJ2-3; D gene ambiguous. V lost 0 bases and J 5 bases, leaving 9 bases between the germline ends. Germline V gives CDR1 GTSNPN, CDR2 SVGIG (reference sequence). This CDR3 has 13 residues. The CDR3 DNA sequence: TGTGCCTGGAGTGTACAAGCCAGAGATACGCAGTATTTT. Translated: CAWSVQARDTQYF. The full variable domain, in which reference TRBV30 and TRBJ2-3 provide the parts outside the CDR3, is SQTIHQWPATLVQPVGSPLSLECTVEGTSNPNLYWYRQAAGRGLQLLFYSVGIGQISSEVPQNLSASRPQDRQFILSSKKLLLSDSGFYLCAWSVQARDTQYFGPGTRLTVL.

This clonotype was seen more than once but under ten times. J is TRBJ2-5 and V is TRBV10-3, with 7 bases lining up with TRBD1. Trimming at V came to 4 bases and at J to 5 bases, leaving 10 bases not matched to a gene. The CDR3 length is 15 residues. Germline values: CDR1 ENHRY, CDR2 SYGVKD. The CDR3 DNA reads TGTGCCATCAGTGGACAGGGTCGAAGTGGGGAGACCCAGTACTTC. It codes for CAISGQGRSGETQYF.

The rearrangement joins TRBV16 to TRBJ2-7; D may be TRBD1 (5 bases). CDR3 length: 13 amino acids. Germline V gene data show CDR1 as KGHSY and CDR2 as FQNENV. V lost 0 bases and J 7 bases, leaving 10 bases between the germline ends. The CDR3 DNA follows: TGTGCCAGCAGCCAATCGCAGGGTGGGGAGCAGTACTTC. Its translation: CASSQSQGGEQYF.

The CDR3 reads CSASEPSRGGEKLFF. The CDR3 nucleotides read TGCAGTGCTAGTGAACCAAGCCGAGGGGGTGAAAAACTGTTTTTT. The chain couples TRBV20-1 to TRBJ1-4; D perhaps matches TRBD1 (6 bases). From germline, CDR1 is DFQATT and CDR2 SNEGSKA (reference sequence). V gave up 3 bases and J gave up 7 bases, with 18 bases separating them. This CDR3 comprises 15 residues.

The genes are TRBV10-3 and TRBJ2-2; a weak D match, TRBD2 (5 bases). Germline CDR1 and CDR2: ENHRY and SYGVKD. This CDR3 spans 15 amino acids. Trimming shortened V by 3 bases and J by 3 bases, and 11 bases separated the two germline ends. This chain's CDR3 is CAISDKRADTGELFF. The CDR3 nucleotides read TGTGCCATCAGTGATAAGAGGGCCGACACCGGGGAGCTGTTTTTT.

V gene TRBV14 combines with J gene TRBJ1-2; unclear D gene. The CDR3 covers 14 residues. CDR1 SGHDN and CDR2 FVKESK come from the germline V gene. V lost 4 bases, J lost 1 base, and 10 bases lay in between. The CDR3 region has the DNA TGTGCCAGCAGCCCCATCGGGAATAACTATGGCTACACCTTC. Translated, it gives CASSPIGNNYGYTF. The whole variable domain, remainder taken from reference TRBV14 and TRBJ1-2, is EAGVTQFPSHSVIEKGQTVTLRCDPISGHDNLYWYRRVMGKEIKFLLHFVKESKQDESGMPNNRFLAERTGGTYSTLKVQPAELEDSGVYFCASSPIGNNYGYTFGSGTRLTVV.

The CDR3 protein is CASSFLTANTEAFF. The CDR3 bases are TGTGCCAGCAGCTTTCTGACGGCAAACACTGAAGCTTTCTTT. This rearrangement joins TRBV11-2 to TRBJ1-1; no reliable D call. The V end lost 3 bases, the J end lost 2 bases, and 10 bases lay between the germline ends. Germline CDR1 is SGHAT and CDR2 is FQNNGV. This CDR3 comprises 14 residues.

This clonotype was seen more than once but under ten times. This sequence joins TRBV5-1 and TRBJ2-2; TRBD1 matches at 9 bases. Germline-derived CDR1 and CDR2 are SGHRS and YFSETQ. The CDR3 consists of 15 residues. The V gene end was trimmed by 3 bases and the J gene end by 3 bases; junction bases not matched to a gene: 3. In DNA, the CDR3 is TGCGCCAGCAGCTATGGACAGGGGCACACCGGGGAGCTGTTTTTT. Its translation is CASSYGQGHTGELFF.

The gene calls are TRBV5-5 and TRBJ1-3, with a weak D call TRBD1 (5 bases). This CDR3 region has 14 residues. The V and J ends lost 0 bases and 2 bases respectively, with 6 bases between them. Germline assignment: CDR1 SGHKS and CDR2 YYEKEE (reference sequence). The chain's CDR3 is CASSLEGTGNTIYF. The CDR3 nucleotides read TGTGCCAGCAGCTTGGAGGGGACTGGAAACACCATATATTTT.

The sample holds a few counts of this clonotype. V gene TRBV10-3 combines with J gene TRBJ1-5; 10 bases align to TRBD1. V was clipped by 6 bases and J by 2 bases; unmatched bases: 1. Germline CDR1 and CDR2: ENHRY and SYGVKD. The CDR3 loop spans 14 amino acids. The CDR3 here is CAIRGQGGNQPQHF. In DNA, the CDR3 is TGTGCCATCAGAGGACAGGGGGGCAATCAGCCCCAGCATTTT.

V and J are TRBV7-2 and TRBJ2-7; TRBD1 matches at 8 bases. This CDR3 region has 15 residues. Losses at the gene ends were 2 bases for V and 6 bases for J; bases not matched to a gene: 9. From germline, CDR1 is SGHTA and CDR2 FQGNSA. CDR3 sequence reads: CASSLSATGAREQYF. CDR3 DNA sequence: TGTGCCAGCAGCTTATCGGCGACAGGGGCCCGCGAGCAGTACTTC.

In DNA form, the CDR3 reads TGCGCCAGCAGCTCGGCGGGACAGCCCAGGGGGGAGTTCTTC. This gives the protein CASSSAGQPRGEFF. The chain couples TRBV5-1 to TRBJ2-1, with D perhaps matching TRBD1 (7 bases). Germline values: CDR1 SGHRS, CDR2 YFSETQ. This CDR3 has 14 residues. With 3 bases removed from V and 14 bases from J, the gap between germline ends came to 21 bases.

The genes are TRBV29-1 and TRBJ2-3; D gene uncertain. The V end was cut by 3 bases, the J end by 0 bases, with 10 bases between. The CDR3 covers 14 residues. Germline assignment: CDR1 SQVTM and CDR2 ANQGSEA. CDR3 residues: CSVDAPTSTDTQYF. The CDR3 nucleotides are TGCAGCGTTGATGCCCCAACTAGCACAGATACGCAGTATTTT.

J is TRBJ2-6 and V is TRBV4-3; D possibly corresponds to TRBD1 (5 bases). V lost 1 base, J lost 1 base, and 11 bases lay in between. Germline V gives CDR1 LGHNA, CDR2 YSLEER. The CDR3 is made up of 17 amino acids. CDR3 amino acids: CASSQVFRVSGANVLTF. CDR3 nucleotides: TGCGCCAGCAGCCAAGTCTTCAGGGTGTCTGGGGCCAACGTCCTGACTTTC.

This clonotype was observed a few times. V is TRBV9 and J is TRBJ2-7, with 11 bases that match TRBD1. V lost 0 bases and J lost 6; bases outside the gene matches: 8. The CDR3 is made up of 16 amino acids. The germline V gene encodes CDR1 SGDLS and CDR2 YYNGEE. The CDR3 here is CASSVALDRGQGEQYF. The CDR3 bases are TGTGCCAGCAGCGTAGCTCTGGACAGGGGGCAAGGCGAGCAGTACTTC.